This TCR beta chain was identified during a study of blood T cell repertoires in COVID-19. Across about two dozen US areas, participants ranged in age from about 18 to 100 years. Libraries were prepared by immunoSEQ multiplex PCR; TCRdb keeps only in-frame clonotypes and omits some of them. The repertoire holds some 250,000 clones, with around 89% as singletons. This receptor was obtained from a man aged 35 to 55 who had recovered from COVID-19. Material: PBMCs or T cells enriched from blood (not recorded which).

The CDR3 nucleotides are TGTGCCAGTAGTACAACTACGAGGGGGCTCTACGAGCAGTACTTC. Its translation is CASSTTTRGLYEQYF. The J gene is TRBJ2-7, the V gene TRBV19; 7 nucleotides align to TRBD1. The CDR3 is made up of 15 amino acids. CDR1 LNHDA and CDR2 SQIVND come from the germline V gene (reference sequence). J gave up 3 bases and V 4 bases, and 9 bases lay outside the gene matches.